The clone carrying this T cell receptor (beta chain) was counted between two and nine times. What it recognizes is unknown. Trimming took 4 bases from V and 4 from J; bases not matched to a gene: 11. The CDR3 loop spans 16 amino acids. CDR1 is DFQATT and CDR2 is SNEGSKA in the germline V gene (reference sequence). This sample is part of a study of Graves' ophthalmopathy and Graves' hyperthyroidism. Overall study results and limits: Ophthalmopathy versus stable hyperthyroidism: 13-signature model gave 87.88% sensitivity, 81.08% specificity. Blood also contained most of the expanded thyroid clonotypes above 0.001 frequency.

RNA transcripts were the source from which TCR beta CDR3 regions were amplified. Scientists carried out first-round RT-PCR using HTBI primers and then a second-round multiplex PCR. TCRdb re-analysed the multiplex PCR reads in MiXCR, keeping a single row per CDR3 protein. The data show a few hundred thousand distinct CDR3 sequences, about 40% seen once. The authors enrolled newly diagnosed hyperthyroidism patients aged 18 to 65 with under 2 months' duration. Diagnoses were established from clinical symptoms, serum thyroxine, TRAb, thyroid ultrasound and orbital computed tomography. Sequencing was done on a sample of peripheral blood or thyroid tissue (not recorded which). This sequence joins TRBV20-1 and TRBJ1-4; 8 bases are a match to TRBD1. The receptor's source is an adult man with Graves' hyperthyroidism. The CDR3 DNA reads TGCAGTGCTAACGACAGGGGCCCGTCGAGTAATGAAAAACTGTTTTTT. This codes for CSANDRGPSSNEKLFF.